The T cell receptor (beta chain) under discussion was sequenced for a study of control samples from healthy donors and cancer patients. The CDR3 totals 15 residues. The V segment lost 4 bases and the J segment 5 bases; nucleotides outside the gene matches: 6. CDR1 and CDR2 (germline): SGHRS, YFSETQ. Here immunoSEQ multiplex PCR was the method, and the copy in TCRdb shows in-frame clones only, minus some. The table shows approximately 220,000 clones, with around 94% occurring only once. The chain links TRBV5-1 to TRBJ2-2; 9 nucleotides match TRBD1. This sequence originates from a man over 45 in good health. The sample was blood. The CDR3 here is CASSLTGGETGELFF. The CDR3 region has the DNA TGCGCCAGCAGCCTGACAGGGGGAGAAACCGGGGAGCTGTTTTTT.